This is a list of T cell receptor beta chains from one sample in a study of identical twins. TCRdb re-analysed the 5' RACE reads in MiXCR, keeping a single row per CDR3 protein. The data contain 250,000 to 350,000 distinct CDR3 sequences, 8% to 9% of them singletons. These data were also reused for a study on yellow fever vaccine responses in identical twins.

Input material: memory (CD45RO+) T cells sorted from blood. The receptors were sampled from a woman aged 18-29 years in good health. CDR3s include the opening cysteine and the closing phenylalanine or tryptophan. Fields, in order: J gene, D gene, CDR3 length, clone size, V gene, CDR3 protein, CDR3 DNA. A D gene is named only where the DNA matches it firmly. A row's size may be missing; if present it is once, few, many or a size class.

>TRBJ2-5|TRBD2|14|many|TRBV12-3/TRBV12-4
CASSPRLAQETQYF
TGTGCCAGCAGTCCCCGACTAGCTCAAGAGACCCAGTACTTC
>TRBJ2-5|TRBD1|16|NA|TRBV7-9
CASSLFTGGERKTQYF
TGTGCCAGCAGCTTATTTACAGGGGGCGAGAGAAAGACCCAGTACTTC
>TRBJ2-7|TRBD2|16|few|TRBV3-1
CASSATSGRISNEQYF
TGTGCCAGCAGTGCAACTAGCGGGAGGATTTCCAACGAGCAGTACTTC
>TRBJ2-2|NA|13|few|TRBV6-1
CASSPGEGGELFF
TGTGCCAGCAGTCCGGGTGAGGGCGGGGAGCTGTTTTTT
>TRBJ2-7|TRBD1|18|few|TRBV20-1
CSARDQLARQGATYEQYF
TGCAGTGCTAGAGATCAATTGGCGAGACAGGGGGCTACCTACGAGCAGTACTTC
>TRBJ2-5|NA|13|many|TRBV5-1
CASSFEVRETQYF
TGCGCCAGCAGCTTTGAGGTCCGTGAGACCCAGTACTTC
>TRBJ2-2|TRBD1|15|few|TRBV7-9
CASRKDRANTGELFF
TGTGCCAGCAGAAAGGACAGGGCGAACACCGGGGAGCTGTTTTTT
>TRBJ2-5|NA|15|few|TRBV11-2
CASSFTGLWQETQYF
TGTGCCAGCAGCTTTACAGGGTTATGGCAAGAGACCCAGTACTTC
>TRBJ1-1|TRBD1|15|NA|TRBV16
CASSQVTGQGAEAFF
TGTGCCAGCAGCCAAGTAACAGGACAGGGGGCTGAAGCTTTCTTT
>TRBJ2-2|NA|10|few|TRBV11-2
CAYGTGELFF
TGTGCCTATGGAACCGGGGAGCTGTTTTTT
>TRBJ1-5|TRBD1|15|many|TRBV6-1
CASRSRGTGKQPQHF
TGTGCCAGCAGAAGCCGCGGGACAGGGAAACAGCCCCAGCATTTT
>TRBJ2-2|TRBD1|15|few|TRBV12-3/TRBV12-4
CASSGTGLNTGELFF
TGTGCCAGCAGTGGGACAGGCCTTAACACCGGGGAGCTGTTTTTT
>TRBJ1-5|NA|14|NA|TRBV2
CASSLEDSNQPQHF
TGTGCCAGCAGCCTGGAGGATAGCAATCAGCCCCAGCATTTT
>TRBJ2-1|TRBD2|16|few|TRBV27
CASSNIGLAGNNEQFF
TGTGCCAGCAGTAACATCGGACTAGCGGGGAACAATGAGCAGTTCTTC
>TRBJ1-6|TRBD1|17|many|TRBV12-3/TRBV12-4
CASSFTRTGAGYSPLHF
TGTGCCAGCAGTTTCACCCGGACAGGGGCTGGTTATTCACCCCTCCACTTT
>TRBJ1-2|NA|12|few|TRBV28
CASSLPGGGYTF
TGTGCCAGCAGTCTCCCTGGGGGAGGCTACACCTTC
>TRBJ2-2|NA|13|few|TRBV5-1
CASSLGNSGELFF
TGCGCCAGCAGCTTGGGCAACTCCGGGGAGCTGTTTTTT
>TRBJ1-2|TRBD1|13|many|TRBV27
CASSLQTGYGYTF
TGTGCCAGCAGTTTGCAGACAGGGTACGGCTACACCTTC